This TCR beta chain came from a study of blood T cell repertoires in COVID-19. V shed 5 bases, J shed 8 bases, and the junction held 10 bases outside the gene matches. The germline V gene encodes CDR1 SEHNR and CDR2 FQNEAQ (reference sequence). The CDR3 has 15 residues. Clones were read by immunoSEQ multiplex PCR, and TCRdb kept only the in-frame ones, dropping some. Altogether under 250,000 clones are present, roughly 84% being singletons, with the ten largest covering 5.1%. The sequenced sample consisted of peripheral blood. The V gene is TRBV7-9, the J gene TRBJ2-1; 9 bases are shared with TRBD2. This clonotype was obtained from a woman aged 55-70 years who had recovered from COVID-19. DNA of the CDR3: TGTGCCAGCAGCCCCCGGCGGGGGGGTATGGATGAGCAGTTCTTC. It specifies CASSPRRGGMDEQFF.